The 5 T cell receptor beta chains listed next were all sequenced from one sample in a study of cytomegalovirus exposure and HLA in healthy donors. Amplification used 60 Vbeta primers and 13 Jbeta primers. Sequenced by immunoSEQ multiplex PCR; TCRdb stores in-frame clones only, minus some. The sample lists fewer than 200,000 clones; around 90% were seen once. Sequenced input: PBMCs. The receptor set was obtained from a boy aged 2-9 years in good health and CMV-seronegative.

The CDR3 region has the DNA TGTGCCAGCAGTGAAGTGCTTGCAGAATACGAGCAGTACTTC. As protein: CASSEVLAEYEQYF. The chain carries TRBV6-1 and TRBJ2-7; D call uncertain. CDR1 and CDR2 from the germline V gene are MNHNS and SASEGT. V dropped 1 base and J dropped 4 bases, with 11 bases sitting between them. This CDR3 contains 14 residues.

This clone was seen once. The rearrangement links TRBV2 to TRBJ1-1; 7 bases are shared with TRBD1. Trimming at V came to 5 bases and at J to 0 bases, leaving 6 bases not matched to a gene. Germline V gene data show CDR1 as SNHLY and CDR2 as FYNNEI. The CDR3 loop spans 15 amino acids. The CDR3 loop reads CASSSRTGVNTEAFF. CDR3 in DNA: TGTGCCAGCAGTTCTAGAACAGGGGTGAACACTGAAGCTTTCTTT.

The chain has TRBV28 and TRBJ2-1; 16 nucleotides agree with TRBD2. This CDR3 is built from 24 residues. Germline values: CDR1 MDHEN, CDR2 SYDVKM. Unmatched junction bases numbered 23, after V lost 2 bases and J lost 4 bases. CDR3 protein: CASSLHVGQGLGLAGGPGYNEQFF. CDR3 bases: TGTGCCAGCAGTTTACATGTGGGGCAGGGATTGGGACTAGCGGGAGGGCCTGGGTACAATGAGCAGTTCTTC.

The chain recombines TRBV27 with TRBJ1-6; D uncertain. This CDR3 has 21 residues. Germline loops: CDR1 MNHEY, CDR2 SMNVEV (reference sequence). Trimming shortened V by 6 bases and J by 5 bases, and 32 bases separated the two germline ends. The CDR3 loop reads CASSPLLLEAPSLKDNSPLHF. The CDR3 nucleotides are TGTGCCAGCAGCCCGTTACTCCTCGAGGCACCCTCACTTAAGGATAATTCACCCCTCCACTTT.

The genes are TRBV5-1 and TRBJ2-7; 8 positions match TRBD1. This CDR3 is built from 13 residues. CDR1 SGHRS and CDR2 YFSETQ come from the germline V gene. J was trimmed by 3 bases and V by 4 bases; bases with no gene match: 3. The CDR3 nucleotides are TGCGCCAGCAGCCGACAGGGGAACTACGAGCAGTACTTC. The encoded protein is CASSRQGNYEQYF.